This TCR beta chain stems from a study of T cell responses to AZD1222 COVID-19 vaccine. This table comes from immunoSEQ multiplex PCR, and its TCRdb copy is limited to in-frame clones, with some not included. The sample contains about 130,000 clones, roughly 88% of which appear only once. CDR3 length: 14 residues. Germline CDR1 SGDLS, CDR2 YYNGEE. The J segment lost 3 bases and the V segment lost 7 bases, leaving 3 bases of the junction unmatched. To note about this clone: Its antigen remains unidentified.

Findings and caveats of the study: Clonal diversity may have been underestimated, and the donors were mostly white British, with more females than males. Unmutated variant regions are reportedly the target of nearly half of TCRs that are spike-specific. Vaccine-related CD4 TCRs covered spike, predominating at 160-218 and 743-854.

J is TRBJ2-2 and V is TRBV9; 10 positions match TRBD1. The clonotype originates from an adult who received the AZD1222 COVID-19 vaccine. Sequencing used peripheral blood, obtained 28 days after the second AZD1222 dose. DNA of the CDR3: TGTGCCAGCCGACAGGGGGCGGACACCGGGGAGCTGTTTTTT. Its translation is CASRQGADTGELFF.